This T cell receptor beta chain was obtained from a study of T cell repertoires in cytomegalovirus infection. Study context: HLA-B-restricted CMV epitopes that are well studied were used alongside recently identified HLA-C-restricted ones. An indication of both CMV infection and matching HLA type came from public TCR beta signatures.

TCRdb processed the reads anew with MiXCR; each CDR3 protein has one entry. Of approximately 910,000 distinct CDR3 sequences listed, roughly a third are singletons. Comments on this clonotype: Its antigen remains unknown.

This CDR3 has 14 amino acids. Germline V gene sequence: CDR1 MNHNY, CDR2 SVGAGI (reference sequence). V lost 0 bases and J lost 5, with 10 bases in between. This TCR derives from a human donor in good health (CMV status not recorded). Some clones in this sample may be carry-over from other donors' samples. The source material was cultured CD8+ T cells from PBMCs, sampled from culture after CMV antigen stimulation. The rearrangement links TRBV6-6 to TRBJ2-5; tentatively, D is TRBD2 (5 bases). The CDR3 region has the DNA TGTGCCAGCAGTTACTCGAGGGCGAGGGAGACCCAGTACTTC. Protein: CASSYSRARETQYF.